This T cell receptor (beta chain) was sequenced in a study of identical twins. This clonotype was detected many times. Its antigen is as yet unknown. Notes on the study in general: Modelling underestimated the level of out-of-frame TCR alpha sharing observed in monozygotic twins. Abundant beta clonotypes from cord blood had fewer insertions, unlike memory repertoires, which showed none.

Template switching added a universal primer binding site, and final cDNA carried unique molecular identifiers. TCRdb analysed the 5' RACE reads with MiXCR anew, one entry per CDR3 protein. In the table there are about 210,000 distinct CDR3 sequences, around 10% of which are singletons. Healthy Caucasian donors formed the entire cohort. With V trimmed by 2 bases and J by 11 bases, 10 bases remained unmatched. CDR3 length equals 15 residues. Per germline, CDR1 ENHRY and CDR2 SYGVKD. This rearrangement joins TRBV10-3 to TRBJ1-1, with 11 bases lining up with TRBD1. The source material was memory (CD45RO+) T cells sorted from blood. This TCR came from a woman between 18 and 30 years old in good health. CDR3 sequence reads: CAISERDRGKYGAFF. CDR3 DNA sequence: TGTGCCATCAGTGAGCGGGACAGGGGGAAATACGGGGCTTTCTTT.